The 27 T cell receptor beta chains below were found in one sample sequenced in a study of blood T cell repertoires in COVID-19. The repertoire was sequenced with immunoSEQ multiplex PCR; TCRdb's copy has only in-frame clones and lacks some. This table has 200,000 to 250,000 clones, roughly 82% appearing once. Sequenced sample: peripheral blood. Source of these receptors: a woman in her 70s with acute or convalescent COVID-19.

The chain is built from TRBV18 and TRBJ1-1; TRBD1 might be the D (6 bases). CDR3 length: 17 residues. Germline lookup yields CDR1 KGHSH and CDR2 LQKENI. Trimming cost V 4 bases and J 4 bases, with 22 bases left between them. CDR3 in DNA: TGTGCCAGCTCACTAAAGCGGGACACTACGACGGGCACTGAAGCTTTCTTT. Protein: CASSLKRDTTTGTEAFF. Full variable domain (missing parts from reference TRBV18 and TRBJ1-1): NAGVMQNPRHLVRRRGQEARLRCSPMKGHSHVYWYRQLPEEGLKFMVYLQKENIIDESGMPKERFSAEFPKEGPSILRIQQVVRGDSAAYFCASSLKRDTTTGTEAFFGQGTRLTVV.

The gene calls are TRBV3-1 (or the pseudogene TRBV3-2) and TRBJ2-7, with D possibly being TRBD1 (6 bases). This CDR3 is 15 amino acids long. V lost 4 bases, J lost 5 bases, and 18 bases lay in between. Germline V gives CDR1 LGHDT, CDR2 YNNKEL (reference sequence). Here the CDR3 DNA reads TGTGCCAGCAGCCTATACCGGACAGCGAGAGACGAGCAGTACTTC. Translated, it gives CASSLYRTARDEQYF.

The genes are TRBV11-2 and TRBJ1-3; D unclear. Trimming stripped 0 bases from V and 0 bases from J, with 9 bases between. The CDR3 sequence is 16 residues long. The V gene's germline CDR1 is SGHAT and CDR2 FQNNGV. This chain's CDR3 is CASSLDPPSSGNTIYF. Here the CDR3 DNA reads TGTGCCAGCAGCTTAGATCCCCCGTCCTCTGGAAACACCATATATTTT. Full variable domain (remainder filled in from reference TRBV11-2 and TRBJ1-3): EAGVAQSPRYKIIEKRQSVAFWCNPISGHATLYWYQQILGQGPKLLIQFQNNGVVDDSQLPKDRFSAERLKGVDSTLKIQPAKLEDSAVYLCASSLDPPSSGNTIYFGEGSWLTVV.

V usage is TRBV5-1 and J usage is TRBJ1-6; 9 bases align to TRBD1. The CDR3 has 19 amino acids. The germline gives CDR1 SGHRS, CDR2 YFSETQ. Losses at the gene ends were 4 bases for V and 1 base for J; bases not matched to a gene: 12. Here the CDR3 reads CASSLNGGQGWSYNSPLHF. CDR3 DNA sequence: TGCGCCAGCAGCCTAAATGGCGGACAGGGGTGGTCCTATAATTCACCCCTCCACTTT.

This clone was counted only a few times. The chain's CDR3 is CATSDMMGQVNQPQHF. The CDR3 nucleotides are TGTGCCACCAGTGATATGATGGGACAAGTCAATCAGCCCCAGCATTTT. V and J are TRBV24-1 and TRBJ1-5; D possibly corresponds to TRBD1 (6 bases). Germline V gene sequence: CDR1 KGHDR, CDR2 SFDVKD. Trimming took 3 bases from V and 3 from J, leaving 14 bases between them. The CDR3 totals 16 residues.

This chain links TRBV9 with TRBJ1-5; no firm D call. V was cut by 0 bases and J by 3 bases, with 10 bases left in between. Germline assignment: CDR1 SGDLS and CDR2 YYNGEE. The CDR3 is 15 residues long. CDR3 sequence: CASSVGGSLNQPQHF. In DNA, the CDR3 is TGTGCCAGCAGCGTAGGAGGTTCCCTCAATCAGCCCCAGCATTTT.

The chain combines TRBV12-3 or TRBV12-4 with TRBJ1-6; tentatively, D is TRBD1 (6 bases). The CDR3 length is 13 residues. Trimming removed 6 bases from V and 8 bases from J, with 11 bases in between. The chain's CDR3 is CASRNNRDSPLHF. DNA for the CDR3: TGTGCCAGCAGAAATAACAGGGATTCACCCCTCCACTTT.

The chain joins TRBV5-1 to TRBJ2-7; 8 positions match TRBD1. There are 14 residues in the CDR3. Germline V gene lookup returns CDR1 SGHRS and CDR2 YFSETQ. V trimming: 5 bases; J trimming: 4 bases; junction bases outside the gene matches: 8. The CDR3 loop is CASRQGQGRYEQYF. DNA for the CDR3: TGCGCCAGCAGACAAGGACAGGGACGGTACGAGCAGTACTTC.

This clone was seen more than once but under ten times. This chain connects TRBV20-1 to TRBJ1-1; no clear D. The V and J ends lost 3 bases and 4 bases respectively, with 12 bases between them. Germline V gives CDR1 DFQATT, CDR2 SNEGSKA (reference sequence). The CDR3 has 13 amino acids. The CDR3 loop is CSASGGRPTEAFF. CDR3 in DNA: TGCAGTGCTAGTGGTGGCAGGCCCACTGAAGCTTTCTTT.

The rearrangement joins TRBV7-9 to TRBJ1-1; TRBD1 matches 8 bases. In germline, CDR1 is SEHNR, CDR2 FQNEAQ (reference sequence). CDR3 size: 17 residues. After removal of 5 bases from V and 0 bases from J, the junction contained 11 bases not matched to a gene. This chain's CDR3 is CASSARQGRTMNTEAFF. CDR3 bases: TGTGCCAGCAGCGCCCGACAGGGGCGCACAATGAACACTGAAGCTTTCTTT.

The chain links TRBV19 to TRBJ2-7; possibly TRBD1 for D (5 bases). Germline-derived CDR1 and CDR2 are LNHDA and SQIVND (reference sequence). Trimming cost V 5 bases and J 6 bases, with 14 bases left between them. The length of the CDR3 is 13 residues. As DNA, the CDR3 is TGTGCCAGTAGTGAAGGACATGGCCTCGAGCAGTACTTC. This gives the protein CASSEGHGLEQYF.

The chain links TRBV29-1 to TRBJ1-1, with TRBD1 matching 8 bases. V shed 6 bases, J shed 7 bases, and the junction held 7 bases outside the gene matches. Germline V gene data show CDR1 as SQVTM and CDR2 as ANQGSEA. The length of the CDR3 is 12 residues. CDR3 sequence: CSVNRGSGEAFF. The CDR3 nucleotides read TGCAGCGTCAACAGGGGGTCTGGTGAAGCTTTCTTT.

This clone was seen a handful of times. The chain links TRBV2 to TRBJ1-5, with D maybe TRBD1 (5 bases). Between the trimmed V and J ends, which lost 3 bases and 3 bases, there was a span of 15 bases. The CDR3 covers 16 residues. CDR1 and CDR2 from the germline V gene are SNHLY and FYNNEI. CDR3 loop: CASSETTGVNNQPQHF. In DNA form, the CDR3 reads TGTGCCAGCAGTGAGACTACGGGGGTTAACAATCAGCCCCAGCATTTT.

This clone has a single count. V is TRBV10-3 and J is TRBJ2-5; D ambiguous. Germline V gene lookup returns CDR1 ENHRY and CDR2 SYGVKD. V was pared by 1 base and J by 4 bases, with 10 bases between. CDR3 length equals 14 residues. CDR3 region: CAISELSSTETQYF. The CDR3 bases are TGTGCCATCAGTGAGTTGAGTAGCACAGAGACCCAGTACTTC.

V usage is TRBV5-4 and J usage is TRBJ2-3, with D perhaps matching TRBD1 (5 bases). Per germline, CDR1 SGHNT and CDR2 YYREEE (reference sequence). The ends were cut back, 0 bases at V and 3 bases at J, with 8 bases in the middle. The CDR3 has 14 residues. The CDR3 is CASSLGGRTDTQYF. CDR3 DNA sequence: TGTGCCAGCAGCTTGGGGGGCCGAACAGATACGCAGTATTTT.

The chain couples TRBV4-3 to TRBJ2-6, with TRBD1 matching 7 bases. Germline V CDR1 and CDR2: LGHNA, YSLEER. CDR3 size: 17 residues. Germline trimming cut 4 bases from V and 4 bases from J; bases unmatched to any gene: 10. The CDR3 sequence: CASSRYMTGTGANVLTF. CDR3 in DNA: TGCGCCAGCAGCCGGTATATGACAGGGACCGGGGCCAACGTCCTGACTTTC.

The chain carries TRBV6-5 and TRBJ2-7; 9 nucleotides agree with TRBD1. The CDR3 has 13 amino acids. Germline V lookup: CDR1 MNHEY, CDR2 SVGAGI. CDR3 in amino acids: CAGGRGTGNEQYF. CDR3 nucleotides: TGTGCTGGGGGGCGAGGGACAGGGAACGAGCAGTACTTC.

In DNA, the CDR3 is TGTGCCAGCAGGTACAGCTCCTACAATGAGCAGTTCTTC. Encoded protein: CASRYSSYNEQFF. The chain joins TRBV2 to TRBJ2-1, with no clear D. Germline CDR1 reads SNHLY; CDR2 reads FYNNEI. Trimming shortened V by 6 bases and J by 0 bases, and 6 bases separated the two germline ends. The CDR3 runs to 13 residues.

The count of this clone is one. The V gene is TRBV6-4, the J gene TRBJ2-1; no clear D gene. V was clipped by 3 bases and J by 6 bases, with 9 bases between them. The V gene's germline CDR1 is MRHNA and CDR2 SNTAGT. The CDR3 runs 13 residues. The chain's CDR3 is CASSEIGGNEQFF. The CDR3, as DNA: TGTGCCAGCAGTGAAATAGGCGGCAATGAGCAGTTCTTC.

V gene TRBV28 combines with J gene TRBJ1-2, with TRBD1 matching 11 bases. The CDR3 runs 13 residues. Germline V gene data show CDR1 as MDHEN and CDR2 as SYDVKM. The junction had 5 bases not matched to a gene; V was cut back by 5 bases and J by 9 bases. The CDR3: CASSRTGGVSYTF. The CDR3, as DNA: TGTGCCAGCAGTCGGACAGGGGGCGTGAGCTACACCTTC.

The chain links TRBV18 to TRBJ1-6; 8 nucleotides agree with TRBD1. The V gene's germline CDR1 is KGHSH and CDR2 LQKENI. CDR3 length: 20 residues. Trimming at V came to 4 bases and at J to 1 base, leaving 15 bases not matched to a gene. CDR3: CASSLIRGRAEGSYNSPLHF. Written as DNA, the CDR3 is TGTGCCAGCTCACTGATCAGGGGGCGCGCGGAGGGATCCTATAATTCACCCCTCCACTTT.

The V call is TRBV5-1, the J call TRBJ2-5; weak D call: TRBD2 (5 bases). Germline CDR1 is SGHRS and CDR2 is YFSETQ. This CDR3 comprises 13 residues. V was shortened by 4 bases and J by 4 bases, with 11 bases between the two germline ends. In DNA form, the CDR3 reads TGCGCCAGCAGCCTGGACGGAGGAGAGACCCAGTACTTC. Encoded protein: CASSLDGGETQYF.

The rearrangement uses TRBV9 and TRBJ1-4; a possible D gene is TRBD1 (5 bases). Germline CDR1 and CDR2: SGDLS and YYNGEE. The V gene lost 0 bases and the J gene lost 4 bases, with 13 bases spanning the gap. The CDR3 is 16 amino acids. The CDR3 reads CASSVDGTLYNEKLFF. The CDR3, as DNA: TGTGCCAGCAGCGTAGATGGGACTCTCTATAATGAAAAACTGTTTTTT.

The V and J genes are TRBV6-5 and TRBJ1-1; no clear D. Germline V lookup: CDR1 MNHEY, CDR2 SVGAGI. The ends were cut back, 3 bases at V and 11 bases at J, with 10 bases in the middle. This CDR3 contains 11 residues. CDR3 nucleotide sequence: TGTGCCAGCAGTTATGCCCTAGGCGCTTTCTTT. The encoded protein is CASSYALGAFF.

This clone was counted between two and nine times. It is likely a read error, because the conserved phenylalanine at the end of the CDR3 is missing. The limits of the CDR3 on the DNA are not certain, so only TCRdb's listed CDR3 is given. The chain joins TRBV7-9 to TRBJ1-1; no check of the table's D call, TRBD1, against the DNA was made. From its first to its last residue, the CDR3 has 13 amino acids. The V gene's germline CDR1 is SEHNR and CDR2 FQNEAQ (reference sequence). CDR3 region: CASSLAYTGTDFS.

The chain carries TRBV7-2 and TRBJ2-7; 7 nucleotides agree with TRBD2. Germline-derived CDR1 and CDR2 are SGHTA and FQGNSA. The junction had 3 bases not matched to a gene; V was cut back by 3 bases and J by 4 bases. This CDR3 spans 13 amino acids. This CDR3 reads CASSFGGGYEQYF. CDR3 DNA sequence: TGTGCCAGCAGCTTTGGGGGGGGATACGAGCAGTACTTC.

The J gene is TRBJ1-1, the V gene TRBV3-1 (or the pseudogene TRBV3-2), with 12 bases matching TRBD1. The germline gives CDR1 LGHDT, CDR2 YNNKEL (reference sequence). After removal of 1 base from V and 7 bases from J, the junction contained 4 bases not matched to a gene. The length of the CDR3 is 15 residues. The CDR3 is CASSQAGQGAGEAFF. The CDR3 nucleotides are TGTGCCAGCAGCCAAGCGGGACAGGGGGCTGGTGAAGCTTTCTTT.